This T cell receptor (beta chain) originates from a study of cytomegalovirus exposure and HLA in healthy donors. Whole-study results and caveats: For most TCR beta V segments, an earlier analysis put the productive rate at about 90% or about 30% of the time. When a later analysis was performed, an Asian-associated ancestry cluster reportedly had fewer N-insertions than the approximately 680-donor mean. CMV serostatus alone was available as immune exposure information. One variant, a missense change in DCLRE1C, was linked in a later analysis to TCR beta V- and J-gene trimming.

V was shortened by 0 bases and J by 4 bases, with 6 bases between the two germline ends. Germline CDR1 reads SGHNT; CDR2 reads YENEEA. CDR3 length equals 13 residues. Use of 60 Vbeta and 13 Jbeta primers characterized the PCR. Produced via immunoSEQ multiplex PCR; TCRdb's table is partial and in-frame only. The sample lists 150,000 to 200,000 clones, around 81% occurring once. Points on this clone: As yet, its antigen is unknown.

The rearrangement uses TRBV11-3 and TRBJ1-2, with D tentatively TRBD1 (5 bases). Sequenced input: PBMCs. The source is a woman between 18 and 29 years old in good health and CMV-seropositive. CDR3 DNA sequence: TGTGCCAGCAGCTTAGAAGGGGCCTATGGCTACACCTTC. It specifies CASSLEGAYGYTF.